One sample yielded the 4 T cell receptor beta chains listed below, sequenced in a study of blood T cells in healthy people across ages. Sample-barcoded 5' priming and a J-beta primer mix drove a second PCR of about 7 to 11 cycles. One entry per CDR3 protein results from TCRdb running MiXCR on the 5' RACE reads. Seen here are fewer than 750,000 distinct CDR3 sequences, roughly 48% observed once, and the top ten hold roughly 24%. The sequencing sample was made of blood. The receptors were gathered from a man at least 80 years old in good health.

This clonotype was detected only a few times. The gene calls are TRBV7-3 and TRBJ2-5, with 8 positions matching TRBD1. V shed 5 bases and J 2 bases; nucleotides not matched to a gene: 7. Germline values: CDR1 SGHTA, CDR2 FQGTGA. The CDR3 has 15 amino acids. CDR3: CASSAGTGVQETQYF. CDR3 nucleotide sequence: TGTGCCAGCAGCGCCGGGACAGGCGTTCAAGAGACCCAGTACTTC.

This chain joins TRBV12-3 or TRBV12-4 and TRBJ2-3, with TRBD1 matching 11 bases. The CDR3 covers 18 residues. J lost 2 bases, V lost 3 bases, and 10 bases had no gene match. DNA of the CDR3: TGTGCCAGCAGTTTGGGTCCCGGACAGGGGGCTTACACAGATACGCAGTATTTT. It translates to CASSLGPGQGAYTDTQYF.

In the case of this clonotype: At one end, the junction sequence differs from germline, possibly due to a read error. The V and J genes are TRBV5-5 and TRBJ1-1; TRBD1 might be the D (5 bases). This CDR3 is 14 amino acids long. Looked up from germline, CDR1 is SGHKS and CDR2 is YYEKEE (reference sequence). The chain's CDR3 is CASSLIRADTEAFF. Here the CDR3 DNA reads TGCGCCAGCAGCTTGATCAGGGCTGACACTGAAGCTTTCTTT. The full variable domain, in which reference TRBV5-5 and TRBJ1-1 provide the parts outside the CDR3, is DAGVTQSPTHLIKTRGQQVTLRCSPISGHKSVSWYQQVLGQGPQFIFQYYEKEERGRGNFPDRFSARQFPNYSSELNVNALLLGDSALYLCASSLIRADTEAFFGQGTRLTVV.

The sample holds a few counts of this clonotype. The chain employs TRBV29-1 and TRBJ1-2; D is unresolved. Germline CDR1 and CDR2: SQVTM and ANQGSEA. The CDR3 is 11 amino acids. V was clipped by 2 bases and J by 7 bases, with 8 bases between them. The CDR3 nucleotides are TGCAGCGTTGAACGAGCGGCTGGCTACACCTTC. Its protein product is CSVERAAGYTF.